Listed here are 25 T cell receptor beta chains from one sample, sequenced in a study of T cell responses to AZD1222 COVID-19 vaccine. Here immunoSEQ multiplex PCR was the method, and the copy in TCRdb shows in-frame clones only, minus some. Of approximately 150,000 clones listed, less than 95% are singletons. Sequenced here: peripheral blood, sampled 28 days after the second dose of the MenACWY control vaccine. These receptors came from an adult who received the MenACWY meningococcal vaccine as a control.

The rearrangement joins TRBV10-3 to TRBJ2-7; TRBD1 might be the D (6 bases). The CDR3 has 13 amino acids. V lost 6 bases and J lost 3, with 12 bases in between. Germline loops: CDR1 ENHRY, CDR2 SYGVKD. In DNA, the CDR3 is TGTGCCATCAGGGACAGTGCTCTCTACGAGCAGTACTTC. Its protein is CAIRDSALYEQYF.

This rearrangement joins TRBV7-2 to TRBJ2-3; the D call may be TRBD1 or TRBD2 (5 bases each). The CDR3 consists of 15 residues. With 4 bases removed from V and 6 bases from J, the gap between germline ends came to 17 bases. Germline V gene sequence: CDR1 SGHTA, CDR2 FQGNSA. CDR3 in amino acids: CASSSFLGTRDTQYF. CDR3 bases: TGTGCCAGCAGCTCGTTCCTTGGGACCAGGGATACGCAGTATTTT.

The V call is TRBV7-2, the J call TRBJ2-5; 7 bases line up with TRBD2. Germline trimming cut 6 bases from V and 2 bases from J; bases unmatched to any gene: 12. CDR3 size: 16 residues. CDR1 and CDR2 from the germline V gene are SGHTA and FQGNSA. The CDR3 sequence is CASRETVGLGQETQYF. CDR3 in DNA: TGTGCCAGCAGAGAGACGGTCGGACTAGGGCAAGAGACCCAGTACTTC. Complete variable domain (other parts from reference TRBV7-2 and TRBJ2-5): GAGVSQSPSNKVTEKGKDVELRCDPISGHTALYWYRQSLGQGLEFLIYFQGNSAPDKSGLPSDRFSAERTGGSVSTLTIQRTQQEDSAVYLCASRETVGLGQETQYFGPGTRLLVL.

This clone was recorded only once. The chain recombines TRBV19 with TRBJ2-1; possibly TRBD2 for D (6 bases). The CDR3 is 16 amino acids. The germline V and J ends were trimmed by 4 bases and 2 bases, with 15 bases remaining between them. The germline gives CDR1 LNHDA, CDR2 SQIVND (reference sequence). The CDR3 DNA sequence: TGTGCCAGTAGTAGTATTTTGGGCGGGGCCTACAATGAGCAGTTCTTC. This gives the protein CASSSILGGAYNEQFF.

The chain couples TRBV6-5 to TRBJ1-3, with D perhaps TRBD1 (5 bases). Trimming pared 5 bases from V and 4 bases from J, leaving 15 bases between. Germline V gene sequence: CDR1 MNHEY, CDR2 SVGAGI. The CDR3 has 15 residues. CDR3 bases: TGTGCCAGCAGTCCCCGCGGGGGGTACGGAAACACCATATATTTT. Amino acids: CASSPRGGYGNTIYF.

J is TRBJ1-1 and V is TRBV12-3 or TRBV12-4, with 10 nucleotides matching TRBD1. The V segment lost 11 bases and the J segment 1 base; nucleotides outside the gene matches: 1. This CDR3 contains 12 residues. The chain's CDR3 is CADRGPNTEAFF. For the CDR3, the DNA is TGTGCCGACAGGGGGCCGAACACTGAAGCTTTCTTT.

As DNA, the CDR3 is TGTGCCAGTAGTTCCAGAGGGGGAGGAGGGGGCACAGATACGCAGTATTTT. As protein: CASSSRGGGGGTDTQYF. The gene calls are TRBV19 and TRBJ2-3; D possibly matches TRBD1 or TRBD2 (6 bases each). The CDR3 covers 17 residues. With 5 bases removed from V and 1 base from J, the gap between germline ends came to 19 bases. Germline CDR1 reads LNHDA; CDR2 reads SQIVND (reference sequence).

The genes are TRBV7-9 and TRBJ2-5; D perhaps matches TRBD2 (5 bases). The CDR3 is made up of 14 amino acids. The V gene lost 7 bases and the J gene lost 5 bases, with 17 bases spanning the gap. Germline-derived CDR1 and CDR2 are SEHNR and FQNEAQ (reference sequence). CDR3 DNA: TGTGCCAGCACCAAGGGTCGGGGTATGGAGACCCAGTACTTC. Translation gives CASTKGRGMETQYF.

V usage is TRBV6-5 and J usage is TRBJ2-7; 8 positions agree with TRBD2. Germline lookup yields CDR1 MNHEY and CDR2 SVGAGI. There are 16 residues in the CDR3. V was clipped by 2 bases and J by 9 bases; unmatched bases: 15. In DNA, the CDR3 is TGTGCCAGCAGTTACCCTCCTAGCGGGTTCACCAATGGGCAGTACTTC. Amino acids: CASSYPPSGFTNGQYF.

The gene calls are TRBV5-1 and TRBJ2-1; 10 bases are shared with TRBD1. The germline V gene encodes CDR1 SGHRS and CDR2 YFSETQ. This CDR3 region has 17 residues. With 4 bases clipped from V and 0 bases from J, the junction kept 7 bases outside the gene matches. Written as DNA, the CDR3 is TGCGCCAGCAGCCCCGGGACAGGGGACCTCTCCTACAATGAGCAGTTCTTC. Translating it yields CASSPGTGDLSYNEQFF.

The genes are TRBV19 and TRBJ2-1; 11 positions agree with TRBD1. Germline-derived CDR1 and CDR2 are LNHDA and SQIVND (reference sequence). J gave up 8 bases and V 6 bases, and 15 bases lay outside the gene matches. The CDR3 extends over 17 amino acids. The CDR3 loop reads CASRHRPGQGVIDEQFF. The CDR3 DNA reads TGTGCCAGTAGACACCGCCCGGGACAGGGGGTCATCGATGAGCAGTTCTTC.

The V gene is TRBV6-2 or TRBV6-3, the J gene TRBJ2-1; weak D call: TRBD2 (5 bases). V gave up 1 base and J gave up 15 bases, with 10 bases separating them. This CDR3 is built from 11 residues. Looked up from germline, CDR1 is MNHEY and CDR2 is SVGEGT. CDR3 residues: CASSYLGDPFF. In DNA form, the CDR3 reads TGTGCCAGCAGTTACTTGGGAGACCCGTTCTTC.

This chain connects TRBV6-5 to TRBJ1-4; tentatively, D is TRBD1 (5 bases). Trimming left V 6 bases short and J 4 bases short, with 15 bases between. The germline V gene has CDR1 MNHEY and CDR2 SVGAGI. The CDR3 spans 15 residues. Here the CDR3 reads CASSRTRTNNEKLFF. In DNA form, the CDR3 reads TGTGCCAGCAGCCGAACAAGGACAAATAATGAAAAACTGTTTTTT.

This clone has only a few counts. The chain is built from TRBV19 and TRBJ1-4, with D unresolved. This CDR3 is built from 13 residues. Per germline, CDR1 LNHDA and CDR2 SQIVND (reference sequence). V lost 3 bases, J lost 7 bases, and 9 bases lay in between. CDR3 sequence reads: CASSMRWGEKLFF. In DNA form, the CDR3 reads TGTGCCAGTAGTATGCGATGGGGTGAAAAACTGTTTTTT.

There are a few counts of this clone. The chain has TRBV20-1 and TRBJ1-2; TRBD1 might be the D (6 bases). This CDR3 comprises 11 residues. V was pared by 5 bases and J by 6 bases, with 10 bases between. Germline lookup yields CDR1 DFQATT and CDR2 SNEGSKA (reference sequence). The CDR3 DNA is TGCAGTGCTCCAGGGGAGGATGGCTACACCTTC. Translated: CSAPGEDGYTF.

The chain is built from TRBV5-6 and TRBJ1-3; maybe TRBD1 (5 bases). The V gene lost 6 bases and the J gene lost 3 bases, with 22 bases spanning the gap. The CDR3 runs to 17 residues. Germline lookup yields CDR1 SGHDT and CDR2 YYEEEE. For the CDR3, the DNA is TGTGCCAGCAACGACTACTCCCCAGGCCAGGGTGGAAACACCATATATTTT. Its translation is CASNDYSPGQGGNTIYF.

The chain carries TRBV19 and TRBJ2-7; D might be TRBD1 (6 bases). Germline-derived CDR1 and CDR2 are LNHDA and SQIVND (reference sequence). Deletions cut 6 bases from V and 2 bases from J, with 14 bases between. The CDR3 consists of 14 residues. CDR3 in amino acids: CASSWDTQTYEQYF. CDR3 nucleotides: TGTGCCAGTAGCTGGGACACCCAGACCTACGAGCAGTACTTC. The whole variable domain, filled in from reference TRBV19 and TRBJ2-7, reads DGGITQSPKYLFRKEGQNVTLSCEQNLNHDAMYWYRQDPGQGLRLIYYSQIVNDFQKGDIAEGYSVSREKKESFPLTVTSAQKNPTAFYLCASSWDTQTYEQYFGPGTRLTVT.

The rearrangement uses TRBV28 and TRBJ1-6; 8 positions match TRBD1. The CDR3 has 15 residues. The V gene end was trimmed by 3 bases and the J gene end by 10 bases; junction bases not matched to a gene: 8. Per the germline V gene, CDR1 is MDHEN and CDR2 is SYDVKM. CDR3 loop: CASSLPGGAGSPLHF. CDR3 coding DNA: TGTGCCAGCAGTTTGCCAGGGGGCGCGGGGTCACCCCTCCACTTT.

This chain connects TRBV2 to TRBJ2-3; no reliable D call. The V and J ends lost 6 bases and 5 bases respectively, with 9 bases between them. This CDR3 has 12 residues. CDR1 and CDR2 (germline): SNHLY, FYNNEI. CDR3 sequence reads: CASSVQLDTQYF. CDR3 in DNA: TGTGCCAGCAGCGTGCAGCTAGATACGCAGTATTTT. The full variable domain, rest sourced from reference TRBV2 and TRBJ2-3, is EPEVTQTPSHQVTQMGQEVILRCVPISNHLYFYWYRQILGQKVEFLVSFYNNEISEKSEIFDDQFSVERPDGSNFTLKIRSTKLEDSAMYFCASSVQLDTQYFGPGTRLTVL.

This chain uses TRBV7-9 with TRBJ1-3; the D gene is possibly TRBD1 (6 bases). The germline CDR1 and CDR2 sequences are SEHNR and FQNEAQ (reference sequence). V was pared by 6 bases and J by 0 bases, with 18 bases between. CDR3 length equals 17 residues. CDR3 in DNA: TGTGCCAGCAGGCTAGAGATTACAGGGTACTCTGGAAACACCATATATTTT. Encoded protein: CASRLEITGYSGNTIYF.

J is TRBJ2-2 and V is TRBV6-2 or TRBV6-3, with D possibly TRBD2 on 6 matching bases. CDR3 length: 14 residues. V was pared by 6 bases and J by 6 bases, with 14 bases between. In germline, CDR1 is MNHEY, CDR2 SVGEGT. The DNA of the CDR3 is TGTGCCAGCAGCGAGAGACTAGTGGCCGGGGAGCTGTTTTTT. Encoded protein: CASSERLVAGELFF.

This clone showed up just once. The chain has TRBV7-2 and TRBJ2-3, with D possibly TRBD2 on 6 matching bases. The length of the CDR3 is 14 residues. V shed 1 base and J shed 8 bases, with 13 bases lying between them. Looked up from germline, CDR1 is SGHTA and CDR2 is FQGNSA. CDR3 region: CASSLGTSRSTQYF. Here the CDR3 DNA reads TGTGCCAGCAGCTTAGGTACTAGCAGGAGTACGCAGTATTTT.

The V gene is TRBV19, the J gene TRBJ1-4; D is unclear. This CDR3 is built from 14 residues. Germline CDR1 and CDR2: LNHDA and SQIVND (reference sequence). The V end lost 5 bases, the J end lost 7 bases, and 14 bases lay between the germline ends. The CDR3 DNA reads TGTGCCAGTAGTGGACGATCGGCTACTGAAAAACTGTTTTTT. Amino acid sequence: CASSGRSATEKLFF.

This sequence joins TRBV21-1 and TRBJ2-6; the table's D call, TRBD1, has no DNA check behind it. TRBV21-1 corresponds to a pseudogene. CDR3 size: 18 residues. The CDR3 coding sequence is TGTGCCAGCAGCAAAGCTGGGGACAGGGTTAAGGGGGCCAACGTCCTGACTTTC. The encoded protein is CASSKAGDRVKGANVLTF.

The chain links TRBV6-1 to TRBJ1-4; the D is unclear. Trimming cost V 2 bases and J 0 bases, with 7 bases left between them. Germline V gene sequence: CDR1 MNHNS, CDR2 SASEGT. The CDR3 totals 15 residues. The CDR3 DNA follows: TGTGCCAGCAGTGAAAGGTTTGCAACTAATGAAAAACTGTTTTTT. Translating gives CASSERFATNEKLFF.